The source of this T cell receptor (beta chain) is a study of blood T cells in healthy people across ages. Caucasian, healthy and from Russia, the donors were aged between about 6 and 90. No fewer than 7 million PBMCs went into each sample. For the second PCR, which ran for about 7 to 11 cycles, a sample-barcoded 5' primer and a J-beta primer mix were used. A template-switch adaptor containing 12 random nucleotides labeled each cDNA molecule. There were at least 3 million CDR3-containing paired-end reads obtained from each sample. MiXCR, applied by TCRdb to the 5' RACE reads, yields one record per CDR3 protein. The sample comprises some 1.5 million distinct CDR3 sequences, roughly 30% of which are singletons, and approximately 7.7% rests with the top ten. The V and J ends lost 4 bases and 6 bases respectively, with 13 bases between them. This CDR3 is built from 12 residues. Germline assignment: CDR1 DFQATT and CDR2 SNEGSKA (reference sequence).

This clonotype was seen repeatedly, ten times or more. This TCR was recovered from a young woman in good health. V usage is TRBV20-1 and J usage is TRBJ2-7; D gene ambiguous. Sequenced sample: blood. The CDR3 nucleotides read TGCAGTGCTATTGCCGTCTATGCCGAGCAGTACTTC. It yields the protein CSAIAVYAEQYF.